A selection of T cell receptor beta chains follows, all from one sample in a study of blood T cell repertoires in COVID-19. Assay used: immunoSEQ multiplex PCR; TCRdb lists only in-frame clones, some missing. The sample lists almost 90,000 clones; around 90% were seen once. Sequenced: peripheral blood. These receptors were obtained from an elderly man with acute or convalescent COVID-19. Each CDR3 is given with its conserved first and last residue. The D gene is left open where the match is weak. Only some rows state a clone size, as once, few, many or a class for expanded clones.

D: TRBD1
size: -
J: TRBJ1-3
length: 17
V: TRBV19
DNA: TGTGCCAGTAGTATAGGGACAGGTTTGAGCTCTGGAAACACCATATATTTT
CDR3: CASSIGTGLSSGNTIYF

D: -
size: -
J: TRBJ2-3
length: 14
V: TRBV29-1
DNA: TGCAGCGTTGGCCTCGGGAGAGGTACAGATACGCAGTATTTT
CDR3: CSVGLGRGTDTQYF

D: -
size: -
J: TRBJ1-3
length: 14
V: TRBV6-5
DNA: TGTGCCAGCAGTTCTACAGAGCCTGGAAACACCATATATTTT
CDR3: CASSSTEPGNTIYF

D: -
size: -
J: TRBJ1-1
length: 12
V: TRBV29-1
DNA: TGCAGCTTCTTCAGGGGTGGAACTGAAGCTTTCTTT
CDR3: CSFFRGGTEAFF

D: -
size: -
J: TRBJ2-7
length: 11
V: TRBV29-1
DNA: TGCAGCGGGGTGGAGCACTACGAGCAGTACTTC
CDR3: CSGVEHYEQYF

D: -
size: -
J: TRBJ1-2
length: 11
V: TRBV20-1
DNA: TGCAGTGCTACCCTGGACAGTGGCTACACCTTC
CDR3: CSATLDSGYTF

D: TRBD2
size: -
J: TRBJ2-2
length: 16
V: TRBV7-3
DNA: TGTGCCAGCAGCCCCCTGCCGGGGGGGCGCACCGGGGAGCTGTTTTTT
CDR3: CASSPLPGGRTGELFF

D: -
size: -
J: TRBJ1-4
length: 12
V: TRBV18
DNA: TGTGCCAGCTCACCGAGTCGTGAAAAACTGTTTTTT
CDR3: CASSPSREKLFF

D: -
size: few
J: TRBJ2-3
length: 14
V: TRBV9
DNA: TGTGCCAGCAGCGCCAGACATGAGGGAGATACGCAGTATTTT
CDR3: CASSARHEGDTQYF

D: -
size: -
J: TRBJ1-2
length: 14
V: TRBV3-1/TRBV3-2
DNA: TGTGCCAGCAGCCAAAAAGACAGGTACTATGGCTACACCTTC
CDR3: CASSQKDRYYGYTF

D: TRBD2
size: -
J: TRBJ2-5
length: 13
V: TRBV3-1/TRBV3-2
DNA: TGTGCCAGCAGCTCATGGGGGGGTGAGACCCAGTACTTC
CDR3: CASSSWGGETQYF

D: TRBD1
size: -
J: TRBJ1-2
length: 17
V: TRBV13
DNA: TGTGCCAGCAGCTTAACCGGGACAGATGTAAACAAGTTAGGGGGCGCCTTC
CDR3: CASSLTGTDVNKLGGAF

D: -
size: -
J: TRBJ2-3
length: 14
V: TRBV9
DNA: TGTGCCAGCAGCGTAGACTTGTTGACAGATACGCAGTATTTT
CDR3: CASSVDLLTDTQYF

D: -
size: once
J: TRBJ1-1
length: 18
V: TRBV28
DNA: TGTGCCAGCAGTTTAGGGGGCGGGGGCGCCTTTTTGAACACTGAAGCTTTCTTT
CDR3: CASSLGGGGAFLNTEAFF

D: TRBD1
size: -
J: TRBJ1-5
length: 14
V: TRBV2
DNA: TGTGCCAGCAGTGGGGACAGGGGCAATCAGCCCCAGCATTTT
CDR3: CASSGDRGNQPQHF

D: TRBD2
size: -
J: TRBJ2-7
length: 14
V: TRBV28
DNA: TGTGCCAGCAGTTTATCGGGGGGGCAGTACGAGCAGTACTTC
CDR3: CASSLSGGQYEQYF

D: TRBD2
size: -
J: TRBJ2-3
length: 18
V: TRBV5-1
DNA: TGCGCCAGCAGCCCTCAGACTAGCGGGGGCCTCAGCACAGATACGCAGTATTTT
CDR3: CASSPQTSGGLSTDTQYF

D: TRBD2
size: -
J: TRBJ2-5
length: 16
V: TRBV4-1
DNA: TGCGCCAGCAGCCCCCCGGGACTAGCGGGGGGGCAGACCCAGTACTTC
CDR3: CASSPPGLAGGQTQYF

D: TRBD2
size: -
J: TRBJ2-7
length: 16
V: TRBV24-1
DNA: TGTGCCACCAGTGGCGCTAGCGGGACTCACTCCTACGAGCAGTACTTC
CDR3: CATSGASGTHSYEQYF

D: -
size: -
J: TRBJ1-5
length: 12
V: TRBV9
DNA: TGTGCCAGCGGAACTGACTTTCAGCCCCAGCATTTT
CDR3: CASGTDFQPQHF

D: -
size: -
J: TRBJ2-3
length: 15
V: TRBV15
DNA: TGTGCCACCAGCAGAGATCCAAGCGTGGGAGATACGCAGTATTTT
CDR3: CATSRDPSVGDTQYF

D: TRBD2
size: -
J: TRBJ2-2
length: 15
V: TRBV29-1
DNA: TGCAGCGTTGAAGCGGGTAGCGGGGGGGCCGGGGAGCTGTTTTTT
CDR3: CSVEAGSGGAGELFF

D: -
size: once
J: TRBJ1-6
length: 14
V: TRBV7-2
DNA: TGTGCCAGCAGCCTTCAAGGGGGTGGATCACCCCTCCACTTT
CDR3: CASSLQGGGSPLHF

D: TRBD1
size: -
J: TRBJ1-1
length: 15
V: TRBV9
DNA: TGTGCCAGCTTCCCTGGTGAGGGGGCTTCCACTGAAGCTTTCTTT
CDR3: CASFPGEGASTEAFF

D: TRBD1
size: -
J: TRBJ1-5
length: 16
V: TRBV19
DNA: TGTGCCAGTAGTGACGGGACAGGGGGCGGCAATCAGCCCCAGCATTTT
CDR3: CASSDGTGGGNQPQHF

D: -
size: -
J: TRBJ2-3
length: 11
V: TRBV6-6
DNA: TGTGCCAGCAGCCAGACAGATACGCAGTATTTT
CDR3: CASSQTDTQYF

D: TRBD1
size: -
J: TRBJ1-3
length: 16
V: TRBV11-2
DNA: TGTGCCAGCAGACCTCAGACAGGGCTCTCTGGAAACACCATATATTTT
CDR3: CASRPQTGLSGNTIYF

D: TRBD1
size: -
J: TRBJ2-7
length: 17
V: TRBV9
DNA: TGTGCCAGCAGTCCCGGGACAGGGACAATGAGTTCCTACGAGCAGTACTTC
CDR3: CASSPGTGTMSSYEQYF

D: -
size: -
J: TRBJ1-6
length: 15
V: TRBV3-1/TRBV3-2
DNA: TGTGCCAGCAACAACCGGGAGATTTATAATTCACCCCTCCACTTT
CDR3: CASNNREIYNSPLHF

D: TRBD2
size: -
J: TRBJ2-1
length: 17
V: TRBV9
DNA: TGTGCCAGCAGCCCCCGACTAGCGGGGGGGCCCTACAATGAGCAGTTCTTC
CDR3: CASSPRLAGGPYNEQFF

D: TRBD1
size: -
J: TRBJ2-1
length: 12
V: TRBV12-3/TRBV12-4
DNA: TGTGCCAGCAGCTTCACAGGGGGCGAGCAGTTCTTC
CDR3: CASSFTGGEQFF

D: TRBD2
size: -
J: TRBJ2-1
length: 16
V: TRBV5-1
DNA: TGCGCCAGCAGCTTGGTACTAGCGGGAAATTACAATGAGCAGTTCTTC
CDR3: CASSLVLAGNYNEQFF

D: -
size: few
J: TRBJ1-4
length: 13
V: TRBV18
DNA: TGTGCCAGCTCACCCGGCGGGGATGAAAAACTGTTTTTT
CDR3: CASSPGGDEKLFF

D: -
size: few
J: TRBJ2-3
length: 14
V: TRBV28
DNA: TGTGCCAGCGTTAGCGGAACTAGCACAGATACGCAGTATTTT
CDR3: CASVSGTSTDTQYF

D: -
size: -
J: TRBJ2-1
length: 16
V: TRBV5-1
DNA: TGCGCCAGCAGCTTGGAAACAGGAGCAGGGATCAATGAGCAGTTCTTC
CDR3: CASSLETGAGINEQFF

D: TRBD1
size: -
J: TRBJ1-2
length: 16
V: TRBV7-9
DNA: TGTGCCAGCAGCTTAGGAGGACAGGAAGCTAACTATGGCTACACCTTC
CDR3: CASSLGGQEANYGYTF

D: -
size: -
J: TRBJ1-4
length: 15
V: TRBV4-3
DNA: TGCGCCAGCAGCCAAGGGACCTTCGGGGATGAAAAACTGTTTTTT
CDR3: CASSQGTFGDEKLFF

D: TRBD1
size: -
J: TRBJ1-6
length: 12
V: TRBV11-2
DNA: TGTGCCAGCATGGTGGACAGGGGTCCCCTCCACTTT
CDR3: CASMVDRGPLHF

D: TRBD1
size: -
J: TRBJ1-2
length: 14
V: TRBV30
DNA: TGTGCCTGGAACAGAGGACAGGGGGCTTATGGCTACACCTTC
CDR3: CAWNRGQGAYGYTF

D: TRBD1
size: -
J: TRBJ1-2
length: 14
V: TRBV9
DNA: TGTGCCAGCACACGACAGGGGGCTGTGGGTGGCTACACCTTC
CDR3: CASTRQGAVGGYTF

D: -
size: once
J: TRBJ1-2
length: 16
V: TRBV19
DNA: TGTGCCAGTACCAACCGGGCTAGCAGGACTAACTATGGCTACACCTTC
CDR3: CASTNRASRTNYGYTF

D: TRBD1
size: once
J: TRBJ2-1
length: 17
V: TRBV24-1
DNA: TGTGCCACCAGTGATCGCGTCACAGGGGTCGGTTACAATGAGCAGTTCTTC
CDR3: CATSDRVTGVGYNEQFF

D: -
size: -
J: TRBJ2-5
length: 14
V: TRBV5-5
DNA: TGTGCCAGCAGCCCCCCTCCGGGTCAAGAGACCCAGTACTTC
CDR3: CASSPPPGQETQYF

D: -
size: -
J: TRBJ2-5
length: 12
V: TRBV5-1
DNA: TGCGCCAGCAGCCTGAGGGAAGAGACCCAGTACTTC
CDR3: CASSLREETQYF

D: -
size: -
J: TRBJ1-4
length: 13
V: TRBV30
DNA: TGTGCCTGGAGTGTACCACAGAATGAAAAACTGTTTTTT
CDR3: CAWSVPQNEKLFF

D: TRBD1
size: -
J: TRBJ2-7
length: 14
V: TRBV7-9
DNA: TGTGCCAGCAGCCCGACAGGGAAGGTCTACGAGCAGTACTTC
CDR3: CASSPTGKVYEQYF

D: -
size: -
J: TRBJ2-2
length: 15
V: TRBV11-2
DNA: TGTGCCAGCAGCTTTTTCAGGGGGGACACCGGGGAGCTGTTTTTT
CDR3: CASSFFRGDTGELFF

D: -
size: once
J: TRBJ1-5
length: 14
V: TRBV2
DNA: TGTGCCAGCCGTTCTGCAGGGTTTCTTCAGCCCCAGCATTTT
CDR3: CASRSAGFLQPQHF